These T cell receptor beta chains were read from a single sample in a study of cytomegalovirus exposure and HLA in healthy donors. Data came from immunoSEQ multiplex PCR; TCRdb stores just in-frame clones and leaves some out. The sample has fewer than 95,000 clones; the top ten hold 4.5% to 6.5%. Source material: PBMCs. All receptors come from a middle-aged woman in good health and CMV-seropositive. CDR3s include the opening cysteine and the closing phenylalanine or tryptophan. D genes are given only for firm matches.

j_call	v_call	d_call	cdr3_nt	cdr3_aa
TRBJ2-1	TRBV29-1	TRBD1	TGCAGCGTTGGGGGACAGGGGGTGACCAATGAGCAGTTCTTC	CSVGGQGVTNEQFF
TRBJ1-6	TRBV14	-	TGTGCCAGCAGCCACCGACAGGCCCATTCACCCCTCCACTTT	CASSHRQAHSPLHF
TRBJ1-1	TRBV6-5	-	TGTGCCAGCAGTTACCGGGGGGGTGAAGCTTTCTTT	CASSYRGGEAFF
TRBJ2-1	TRBV7-2	TRBD1	TGTGCCAGCAGCAGGGACAGGGCTATAGGCAATGAGCAGTTCTTC	CASSRDRAIGNEQFF
TRBJ2-5	TRBV4-2	TRBD2	TGTGCCAGCAGCCAAGGAACGAAGCGGGGGTTTCAAGAGACCCAGTACTTC	CASSQGTKRGFQETQYF
TRBJ2-5	TRBV4-3	TRBD1	TGCGCCAGCAGCCAAGGAGGGGGCGAGACCCAGTACTTC	CASSQGGGETQYF
TRBJ1-2	TRBV4-3	TRBD1	TGCGCCAGCAGCCAACTTACAGGGGGCGCGTCTTATGGCTACACCTTC	CASSQLTGGASYGYTF
TRBJ2-5	TRBV6-1	-	TGTGCCAGCAGTGAAGCATCGGGGGTTGAGACCCAGTACTTC	CASSEASGVETQYF
TRBJ1-6	TRBV6-5	TRBD1	TGTGCCAGCAGTTTAGGACAGGGGGCTATTTCACCCCTCCACTTT	CASSLGQGAISPLHF
TRBJ1-5	TRBV4-3	-	TGCGCCAGCAGCCAAGATACGCGGGCACGTCAGCCCCAGCATTTT	CASSQDTRARQPQHF